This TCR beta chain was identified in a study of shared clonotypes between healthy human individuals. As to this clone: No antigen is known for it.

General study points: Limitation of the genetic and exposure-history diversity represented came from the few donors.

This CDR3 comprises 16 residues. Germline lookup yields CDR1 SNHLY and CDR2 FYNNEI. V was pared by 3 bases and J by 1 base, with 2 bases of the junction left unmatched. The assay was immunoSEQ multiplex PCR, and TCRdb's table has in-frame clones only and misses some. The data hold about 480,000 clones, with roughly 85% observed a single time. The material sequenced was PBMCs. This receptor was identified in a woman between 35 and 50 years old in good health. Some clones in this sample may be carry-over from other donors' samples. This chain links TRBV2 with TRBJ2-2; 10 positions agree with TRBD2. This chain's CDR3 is CASSDGTSVNTGELFF. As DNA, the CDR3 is TGTGCCAGCAGTGATGGGACTAGCGTGAACACCGGGGAGCTGTTTTTT.